These 23 T cell receptor beta chains were sequenced from one sample in a study of blood T cells in healthy people across ages. Through a sample-barcoded 5' primer and a J-beta primer mix, a second PCR was run for 7 to 11 cycles. From the 5' RACE reads, TCRdb called clonotypes with MiXCR, one entry per CDR3 protein. The sample lists about 1.8 million distinct CDR3 sequences; less than 50% were seen once. The sample comprised blood. The receptors shown here come from a woman aged 40 to 50 in good health.

The V call is TRBV4-3, the J call TRBJ2-4, with 13 bases lining up with TRBD2. J was trimmed by 7 bases and V by 4 bases; bases with no gene match: 10. Germline CDR1 is LGHNA and CDR2 is YSLEER. The CDR3 runs to 17 residues. DNA of the CDR3: TGCGCCAGCAGCCCAGGACTAGCGGGGGCGGTAGGGAACATTCAGTACTTC. The encoded protein is CASSPGLAGAVGNIQYF.

This clonotype occurred a few times. V is TRBV15 and J is TRBJ2-6; D is ambiguous. V lost 8 bases and J 4 bases, leaving 9 bases between the germline ends. This CDR3 is 13 amino acids long. CDR1 and CDR2 (germline): LNHNV, YYDKDF (reference sequence). The CDR3 sequence: CATRLAGANVLTF. The CDR3 coding sequence is TGTGCCACCCGTTTGGCAGGGGCCAACGTCCTGACTTTC.

The rearrangement joins TRBV7-6 to TRBJ1-2; D uncertain. CDR1 is SGHVS and CDR2 is FNYEAQ in the germline V gene. V was cut by 0 bases and J by 2 bases, with 13 bases left in between. The CDR3 is made up of 16 amino acids. The CDR3 is CASSLASGLSNYGYTF. As DNA, the CDR3 is TGTGCCAGCAGCTTAGCTTCAGGCTTATCGAACTATGGCTACACCTTC.

The chain joins TRBV6-6 to TRBJ2-1; 9 positions agree with TRBD1. J lost 8 bases, V lost 6 bases, and 5 bases had no gene match. This CDR3 is 13 amino acids long. Germline CDR1 reads MNHNY; CDR2 reads SVGAGI (reference sequence). The CDR3 DNA is TGTGCCAGCAGAGTAACAGGGGGCGATGAGCAGTTCTTC. The encoded protein is CASRVTGGDEQFF.

This clonotype was seen once. The rearrangement uses TRBV15 and TRBJ1-1; D may be TRBD1 (5 bases). Germline CDR1 LNHNV, CDR2 YYDKDF (reference sequence). The CDR3 contains 16 residues. Trimming removed 1 base from V and 1 base from J, with 13 bases in between. The CDR3 loop reads CATSRARQGTNTEAFF. The DNA of the CDR3 is TGTGCCACCAGCAGAGCCCGTCAGGGTACGAACACTGAAGCTTTCTTT.

Comments on this clonotype: At one boundary the junction diverges from the germline segment, which might be a read error. The CDR3 region has the DNA TGTGCCAGCAGTTACCCGGCTAGCGGGGGCACAGATACGCGGTATTTT. It specifies CASSYPASGGTDTRYF. This sequence joins TRBV6-6 and TRBJ2-3; the match to TRBD2 covers 10 bases. CDR1 and CDR2 (germline): MNHNY, SVGAGI (reference sequence). This CDR3 spans 16 amino acids.

This clonotype was counted ten times or more. V gene TRBV12-3 or TRBV12-4 combines with J gene TRBJ2-1; D is unresolved. V lost 5 bases, J lost 6 bases, and 2 bases lay in between. The CDR3 covers 10 residues. The CDR3 coding sequence is TGTGCCAGCAGTGTCAATGAGCAGTTCTTC. Protein: CASSVNEQFF.

There are a few counts of this clonotype. The chain joins TRBV27 to TRBJ1-1; D is possibly TRBD1 (5 bases). Per the germline V gene, CDR1 is MNHEY and CDR2 is SMNVEV (reference sequence). V was clipped by 8 bases and J by 3 bases, with 13 bases between them. CDR3 length: 13 amino acids. CDR3 bases: TGTGCCAGCTCGATATCGGGGGACACTGAAGCTTTCTTT. Translated, it gives CASSISGDTEAFF.

V usage is TRBV20-1 and J usage is TRBJ2-1; either TRBD1 or TRBD2 may fit D (5 bases each). V was cut by 6 bases and J by 3 bases, with 15 bases left in between. Germline loops: CDR1 DFQATT, CDR2 SNEGSKA (reference sequence). The CDR3 is 14 amino acids. The CDR3 DNA reads as TGCAGTGCCACAAAGGGGACCTTCTACAATGAGCAGTTCTTC. This encodes CSATKGTFYNEQFF.

The V call is TRBV4-3, the J call TRBJ2-1; possible D gene TRBD2, 5 bases. This CDR3 is 14 amino acids long. CDR1 LGHNA and CDR2 YSLEER come from the germline V gene. Trimming left V 3 bases short and J 6 bases short, with 12 bases between. CDR3 sequence (DNA): TGCGCCAGCAGCCACGTTAGACGGGGCAATGAGCAGTTCTTC. Amino acids: CASSHVRRGNEQFF.

The rearrangement uses TRBV7-8 and TRBJ1-2; 7 bases map to TRBD1. This CDR3 has 14 residues. Losses at the gene ends were 5 bases for V and 7 bases for J; bases not matched to a gene: 10. The V gene's germline CDR1 is SGHVS and CDR2 FQNEAQ. The CDR3, as DNA: TGTGCCAGCAGCGCCTTCGCCAGGGGGGGTGGCTACACCTTC. This encodes CASSAFARGGGYTF.

The V and J genes are TRBV27 and TRBJ1-2; D is perhaps TRBD1 (5 bases). Trimming took off 5 bases at V and 3 bases at J, with 16 bases between the two ends. CDR1 MNHEY and CDR2 SMNVEV come from the germline V gene (reference sequence). The CDR3 runs to 15 residues. The CDR3, as DNA: TGTGCCAGCAGTACCCTGAGACAGAGCTACTATGGCTACACCTTC. Translated, it gives CASSTLRQSYYGYTF.

This clonotype was seen a handful of times. The V and J genes are TRBV6-5 and TRBJ2-5; D is undetermined. Trimming cost V 11 bases and J 3 bases, with 13 bases left between them. The CDR3 contains 12 residues. Germline CDR1 is MNHEY and CDR2 is SVGAGI. The CDR3 DNA reads as TGTGCCTCCAAGGCCTGGGAAGAGACCCAGTACTTC. Translating gives CASKAWEETQYF.

This clonotype was picked up one time. This chain links TRBV24-1 with TRBJ2-5; no firm D call. Germline loops: CDR1 KGHDR, CDR2 SFDVKD. V was trimmed by 2 bases and J by 5 bases, leaving 8 bases between them. This CDR3 is built from 13 residues. CDR3 sequence: CATSDSVSETQYF. In DNA, the CDR3 is TGTGCCACCAGTGATTCAGTATCCGAGACCCAGTACTTC.

This chain connects TRBV25-1 to TRBJ2-5; D unclear. The V end was cut by 0 bases, the J end by 0 bases, with 8 bases between. The germline CDR1 and CDR2 sequences are MGHDK and SYGVNS. This CDR3 is 15 amino acids long. The CDR3 coding sequence is TGTGCCAGCAGTGAATATCGAAGGGACCAAGAGACCCAGTACTTC. Amino acid sequence: CASSEYRRDQETQYF.

This clonotype was seen more than once but under ten times. The V and J genes are TRBV20-1 and TRBJ2-1; possibly TRBD1 for D (5 bases). This CDR3 has 15 amino acids. The V end was cut by 0 bases, the J end by 6 bases, with 15 bases between. Germline assignment: CDR1 DFQATT and CDR2 SNEGSKA (reference sequence). CDR3 nucleotide sequence: TGCAGTGCTAGAGATAAGCAGGGTAGGGTCAATGAGCAGTTCTTC. Translated: CSARDKQGRVNEQFF.

This clonotype has a handful of counts. A much larger clone lies a single base off, so this may be a read error. The V and J genes are TRBV6-1 and TRBJ1-2; 12 positions match TRBD1. The CDR3 is 13 residues long. V lost 4 bases and J lost 6; bases outside the gene matches: 0. Looked up from germline, CDR1 is MNHNS and CDR2 is SASEGT. CDR3 sequence reads: CASSGDRGHGYTF. CDR3 nucleotides: TGTGCCAGCAGTGGGGACAGGGGGCATGGCTACACCTTC.

The genes are TRBV5-1 and TRBJ2-7, with TRBD2 identical over 13 bases. Unmatched junction bases numbered 11, after V lost 4 bases and J lost 7 bases. In germline, CDR1 is SGHRS, CDR2 YFSETQ. This CDR3 contains 16 residues. CDR3 DNA sequence: TGCGCCAGCAGCCCGGGACTAGCGGGGAGCGGGGCTGAGCAGTACTTC. Protein: CASSPGLAGSGAEQYF.

The chain combines TRBV7-9 with TRBJ2-7, with D possibly TRBD2 on 5 matching bases. CDR3 length equals 13 residues. V dropped 5 bases and J dropped 4 bases, with 12 bases sitting between them. Germline assignment: CDR1 SEHNR and CDR2 FQNEAQ (reference sequence). The DNA for the CDR3 is TGTGCCAGCAGCCCCCCCGGGGAGTACGAGCAGTACTTC. Its translation: CASSPPGEYEQYF.

The rearrangement joins TRBV27 to TRBJ2-1; D unclear. Germline lookup yields CDR1 MNHEY and CDR2 SMNVEV (reference sequence). The CDR3 is 13 residues long. Deletions cut 3 bases from V and 5 bases from J, with 8 bases between. CDR3 sequence (DNA): TGTGCCAGCAGTTTTGCAGGTAACAATGAGCAGTTCTTC. Its protein product is CASSFAGNNEQFF.

The chain combines TRBV4-3 with TRBJ2-3; 8 nucleotides agree with TRBD2. CDR3 length: 15 amino acids. The V gene end was trimmed by 0 bases and the J gene end by 7 bases; junction bases not matched to a gene: 6. Germline values: CDR1 LGHNA, CDR2 YSLEER. The CDR3 DNA sequence: TGCGCCAGCAGCCAAGATCGAGGACTAGCCAATACGCAGTATTTT. It specifies CASSQDRGLANTQYF.

V usage is TRBV28 and J usage is TRBJ1-2; D not resolved. The CDR3 is 13 residues long. Germline V gene sequence: CDR1 MDHEN, CDR2 SYDVKM. V was cut by 3 bases and J by 5 bases, with 10 bases left in between. The CDR3 nucleotides are TGTGCCAGCAGTTTCCTCTCGGCATATGGCTACACCTTC. Translating gives CASSFLSAYGYTF.

The chain is built from TRBV3-1 and TRBJ1-5; D remains unclear. This CDR3 is 15 amino acids long. Trimming shortened V by 1 base and J by 3 bases, and 10 bases separated the two germline ends. CDR1 LGHDT and CDR2 YNNKEL come from the germline V gene (reference sequence). CDR3 protein: CASSQVVGFNQPQHF. The CDR3 bases are TGTGCCAGCAGCCAAGTAGTGGGCTTCAATCAGCCCCAGCATTTT.